The 8 T cell receptor beta chains below come from one sample, sequenced in a study of T cells in Graves' hyperthyroidism and ophthalmopathy. The source material, RNA transcripts, was used to amplify TCR beta CDR3 regions. Using the HTBI primer set, a first-round RT-PCR was run on the TCR CDR3. MiXCR, run by TCRdb on the multiplex PCR reads, gives a single entry per CDR3 protein. The sample lists a few hundred thousand distinct CDR3 sequences, 12% to 15% occurring once. Sequencing was done on a sample of blood. The receptors come from a woman aged 18 to 35 with Graves' hyperthyroidism.

This clonotype was counted between two and nine times. CDR3 residues: CGTGTSYEQFF. CDR3 sequence (DNA): TGTGGGACCGGGACTAGCTATGAGCAGTTCTTC. The chain couples TRBV6-1 to TRBJ2-1; 9 bases map to TRBD2. The CDR3 is 11 amino acids. Germline V gene lookup returns CDR1 MNHNS and CDR2 SASEGT.

The table lists this clonotype with many counts. The chain employs TRBV12-3 or TRBV12-4 and TRBJ1-2; D is possibly TRBD1 (6 bases). The CDR3 consists of 11 residues. V was shortened by 6 bases and J by 6 bases, with 8 bases between the two germline ends. In DNA, the CDR3 is TGTGCCAGCAGAGGGGGTGATGGCTACACCTTC. Protein: CASRGGDGYTF.

On this clonotype itself: The junction differs from germline at one of its ends, possibly a read error. The chain uses TRBV6-9 and TRBJ2-5, with D perhaps matching TRBD1 (5 bases). Germline CDR1 and CDR2: MNHGY and SVAAGI. The CDR3 runs to 14 residues. CDR3 DNA: TGTGCCAGCAGCTTAGACAGCAAGCAAGAGGCCCAGTACTTC. Protein product: CASSLDSKQEAQYF.

This clonotype was picked up many times. The chain uses TRBV9 and TRBJ2-1; possibly TRBD1 for D (7 bases). V gave up 6 bases and J gave up 4 bases, with 17 bases separating them. This CDR3 comprises 15 residues. CDR1 is SGDLS and CDR2 is YYNGEE in the germline V gene. CDR3 amino acids: CASTGGDSLYNEQFF. The CDR3 region has the DNA TGTGCCAGCACCGGAGGGGACAGTTTATACAATGAGCAGTTCTTC.

At least ten counts were recorded for this clonotype. The chain uses TRBV28 and TRBJ2-1; D may match TRBD1 or TRBD2 (7 bases each). V was trimmed by 0 bases and J by 5 bases, leaving 17 bases between them. From germline, CDR1 is MDHEN and CDR2 SYDVKM. The CDR3 has 17 residues. The CDR3 DNA is TGTGCCAGCAGTTTATGGAGAGGGCAGGGGGGGGACAATGAGCAGTTCTTC. Translated, it gives CASSLWRGQGGDNEQFF.

This clonotype was found many times. The chain combines TRBV30 with TRBJ2-1; D gene uncertain. Germline CDR1 reads GTSNPN; CDR2 reads SVGIG (reference sequence). The CDR3 runs to 12 residues. Trimming removed 3 bases from V and 8 bases from J, with 11 bases in between. The CDR3 spells CAWRKEGDEQFF. CDR3 coding DNA: TGTGCCTGGAGGAAGGAAGGCGATGAGCAGTTCTTC.

This clonotype was observed a handful of times. The chain couples TRBV29-1 to TRBJ2-7; D is uncertain. The CDR3 extends over 11 amino acids. Trimming removed 7 bases from V and 4 bases from J, with 11 bases in between. Germline lookup yields CDR1 SQVTM and CDR2 ANQGSEA. CDR3 amino acids: CSASSWYEQYF. The CDR3 coding sequence is TGCAGCGCCTCCTCTTGGTACGAGCAGTACTTC.

A few counts support this clonotype. V usage is TRBV6-1 and J usage is TRBJ1-5; 7 bases are shared with TRBD1. Germline trimming cut 6 bases from V and 6 bases from J; bases unmatched to any gene: 17. There are 17 residues in the CDR3. The V gene's germline CDR1 is MNHNS and CDR2 SASEGT. The CDR3 region has the DNA TGTGCCAGCAGGCGAACAGGGGTAGGGGCCATGAGTCAGCCCCAGCATTTT. It codes for CASRRTGVGAMSQPQHF.